Listed here are 17 T cell receptor beta chains from one sample, sequenced in a study of shared clonotypes between healthy human individuals. Profiling relied on immunoSEQ multiplex PCR, and the TCRdb table lists in-frame clones only, not all of them. Counted here are approximately 980,000 clones, 60% to 85% occurring once; the ten biggest clones make up roughly 1.5%. The sequenced sample consisted of memory CD4+ T cells sorted from blood. Described subset: CD45RA-negative fraction. Receptor source: a man in his late teens or twenties in good health.

This rearrangement joins TRBV10-3 to TRBJ2-7; D is ambiguous. The germline V gene encodes CDR1 ENHRY and CDR2 SYGVKD. The germline V and J ends were trimmed by 5 bases and 3 bases, with 11 bases remaining between them. The CDR3 runs 13 residues. Written as DNA, the CDR3 is TGTGCCATCAGTCTCAGCGAAATCTACGAGCAGTACTTC. This translates into CAISLSEIYEQYF.

The chain recombines TRBV28 with TRBJ2-7; D call uncertain. The CDR3 covers 14 residues. CDR1 and CDR2 (germline): MDHEN, SYDVKM. With 6 bases removed from V and 6 bases from J, the gap between germline ends came to 18 bases. The CDR3 loop is CASSPRVITAEQYF. The CDR3 DNA is TGTGCCAGCAGCCCTAGGGTGATCACCGCCGAGCAGTACTTC.

V is TRBV6-1 and J is TRBJ2-2, with 8 nucleotides matching TRBD1. CDR1 and CDR2 (germline): MNHNS, SASEGT. There are 15 residues in the CDR3. Trimming cost V 6 bases and J 0 bases; bases outside gene matches: 3. In DNA, the CDR3 is TGTGCCAGCAGGAGGACAGGGACGAACACCGGGGAGCTGTTTTTT. Amino acid sequence: CASRRTGTNTGELFF.

The J gene is TRBJ1-1, the V gene TRBV4-2; weak D call: TRBD1 (6 bases). This CDR3 has 14 amino acids. Between the trimmed V and J ends, which lost 4 bases and 0 bases, there was a span of 9 bases. CDR1 is LGHNA, CDR2 YNFKEQ, per germline. The CDR3, as DNA: TGTGCCAGCAGCCGGGGGGGCATGAACACTGAAGCTTTCTTT. Translated, it gives CASSRGGMNTEAFF.

This clone was observed a handful of times. The V gene is TRBV4-1, the J gene TRBJ1-1; D not certain. CDR3 length: 12 amino acids. V shed 0 bases and J shed 9 bases, with 8 bases lying between them. Per germline, CDR1 MGHRA and CDR2 YSYEKL. The CDR3 nucleotides read TGCGCCAGCAGCCAAGACGGAATCCAAGCTTTCTTT. It yields the protein CASSQDGIQAFF.

The chain recombines TRBV19 with TRBJ2-5, with a weak D call TRBD1 (6 bases). Germline CDR1 LNHDA, CDR2 SQIVND (reference sequence). Deletions cut 11 bases from V and 1 base from J, with 11 bases between. This CDR3 has 12 residues. The CDR3: CASRGSQETQYF. The CDR3 DNA sequence: TGTGCCTCTAGGGGGTCCCAAGAGACCCAGTACTTC.

This clone was picked up a small number of times. The chain's CDR3 is CASSIRLAGGETQYF. The CDR3 DNA reads TGCGCCAGCAGCATTCGACTAGCGGGAGGAGAGACCCAGTACTTC. The chain couples TRBV5-1 to TRBJ2-5, with 13 bases identical to TRBD2. Per the germline V gene, CDR1 is SGHRS and CDR2 is YFSETQ. The V and J ends lost 4 bases and 4 bases, in that order; junction bases with no gene match: 4. The CDR3 runs 15 residues.

The rearrangement links TRBV28 to TRBJ1-5; weak D call: TRBD1 (5 bases). The CDR3 has 15 residues. In germline, CDR1 is MDHEN, CDR2 SYDVKM. The V gene lost 6 bases and the J gene lost 3 bases, with 15 bases spanning the gap. CDR3 region: CASRKEQGNNQPQHF. The CDR3 coding sequence is TGTGCCAGCAGGAAGGAGCAGGGAAACAATCAGCCCCAGCATTTT.

This clone has a single count. For the CDR3, the DNA is TGCGCCAGCAGCCTGGACAGGGTCAAGACCCAGTACTTC. Its protein product is CASSLDRVKTQYF. The J gene is TRBJ2-5, the V gene TRBV4-1; 8 nucleotides align to TRBD1. Germline V lookup: CDR1 MGHRA, CDR2 YSYEKL. The CDR3 totals 13 residues. Losses at the gene ends were 4 bases for V and 6 bases for J; bases not matched to a gene: 4.

This clone has just a few counts. The rearrangement links TRBV23-1 to TRBJ1-1, with TRBD1 matching over 10 bases. TRBV23-1 is noted as an ORF with a role that remains uncertain. This CDR3 has 20 amino acids. With 2 bases clipped from V and 4 bases from J, the junction kept 19 bases outside the gene matches. CDR3 region: CASSQTRDRGRSGECTEAFF. CDR3 nucleotides: TGCGCCAGCAGTCAAACCCGGGACAGGGGAAGATCAGGCGAGTGCACTGAAGCTTTCTTT.

J is TRBJ2-5 and V is TRBV27, with D tentatively TRBD1 or TRBD2 (5 bases each). Germline values: CDR1 MNHEY, CDR2 SMNVEV (reference sequence). CDR3 length: 14 residues. The germline V and J ends were trimmed by 5 bases and 1 base, with 11 bases remaining between them. The CDR3 nucleotides read TGTGCCAGCAGTCTACTCGGGACCCAAGAGACCCAGTACTTC. Translated, it gives CASSLLGTQETQYF.

The chain uses TRBV7-8 and TRBJ2-3, with TRBD2 matching 7 bases. The junction had 12 bases not matched to a gene; V was cut back by 7 bases and J by 2 bases. Germline-derived CDR1 and CDR2 are SGHVS and FQNEAQ. The CDR3 totals 16 residues. The CDR3 loop is CASITTSGIPTDTQYF. The CDR3 nucleotides are TGTGCCAGCATTACTACAAGCGGGATCCCCACAGATACGCAGTATTTT. Together with reference TRBV7-8 and TRBJ2-3, the CDR3 gives the full variable domain: GAGVSQSPRYKVAKRGQDVALRCDPISGHVSLFWYQQALGQGPEFLTYFQNEAQLDKSGLPSDRFFAERPEGSVSTLKIQRTQQEDSAVYLCASITTSGIPTDTQYFGPGTRLTVL.

This clone was detected many times. The chain links TRBV9 to TRBJ1-6; 10 bases map to TRBD1. The CDR3 has 15 amino acids. V shed 0 bases, J shed 6 bases, and the junction held 0 bases outside the gene matches. Germline V CDR1 and CDR2: SGDLS, YYNGEE. CDR3 protein: CASSVGTGGNSPLHF. CDR3 coding DNA: TGTGCCAGCAGCGTAGGGACAGGGGGTAATTCACCCCTCCACTTT.

The chain links TRBV7-2 to TRBJ2-5, with unresolved D. V was trimmed by 1 base and J by 6 bases, leaving 12 bases between them. CDR3 length equals 14 residues. CDR1 and CDR2 (germline): SGHTA, FQGNSA. This CDR3 reads CASSLEGVEQTQYF. The CDR3, as DNA: TGTGCCAGCAGCTTAGAGGGCGTTGAGCAGACCCAGTACTTC.

This clone was recorded a few times. The V call is TRBV5-1, the J call TRBJ1-4, with D possibly being TRBD1 (5 bases). The CDR3 has 16 amino acids. Deletions cut 0 bases from V and 6 bases from J, with 15 bases between. Germline CDR1 reads SGHRS; CDR2 reads YFSETQ. The CDR3 protein is CASSLALGGRDEKLFF. Here the CDR3 DNA reads TGCGCCAGCAGCTTGGCCCTGGGGGGAAGGGATGAAAAACTGTTTTTT.

The chain combines TRBV30 with TRBJ2-3, with 7 bases matching TRBD2. CDR3 size: 14 residues. Trimming removed 3 bases from V and 4 bases from J; junction bases left unmatched: 7. Germline CDR1 is GTSNPN and CDR2 is SVGIG (reference sequence). DNA of the CDR3: TGTGCCTGGAGAGCGGGGCGCGTTCCAGATACGCAGTATTTT. The encoded protein is CAWRAGRVPDTQYF.

In its sample, this clone was seen once. CDR3 region: CACPGTSGGGTQYF. The CDR3 DNA reads as TGTGCCTGCCCTGGGACTAGCGGGGGAGGGACCCAGTACTTC. The chain joins TRBV30 to TRBJ2-5; 14 bases fit TRBD2. CDR3 length: 14 amino acids. With 6 bases clipped from V and 7 bases from J, the junction kept 7 bases outside the gene matches. Germline V gives CDR1 GTSNPN, CDR2 SVGIG (reference sequence).